A single sample is the source of the 5 T cell receptor beta chains below, sequenced in a study of PD-1 blockade in classical Hodgkin lymphoma. Produced via immunoSEQ multiplex PCR; TCRdb's table is partial and in-frame only. The sample shows roughly 6,000 clones, approximately 89% of them seen only once. Time point given: cycle 4 day 1 (C4D1), after about 6 weeks of nivolumab. Every patient experienced relapse after autologous stem cell transplantation, and brentuximab vedotin exposure varied. Thawed PBMCs underwent magnetic negative selection to yield purified CD4+ T cells. The starting material was CD4+ T cells from blood, obtained before the fourth cycle of nivolumab. These receptors all stem from a human donor with classical Hodgkin lymphoma.

The chain carries TRBV19 and TRBJ1-5; D is unclear. CDR1 is LNHDA, CDR2 SQIVND, per germline (reference sequence). V lost 1 base and J 9 bases, leaving 7 bases between the germline ends. The CDR3 covers 12 residues. Here the CDR3 reads CASSIGERPQHF. As DNA, the CDR3 is TGTGCCAGTAGTATAGGGGAGAGGCCCCAGCATTTT.

The chain combines TRBV14 with TRBJ1-2; D remains unclear. V lost 1 base and J 4 bases, leaving 10 bases between the germline ends. Germline-derived CDR1 and CDR2 are SGHDN and FVKESK. There are 14 residues in the CDR3. In nucleotides, the CDR3 is TGTGCCAGCAGCCAAGGAACTTCAGCCTATGGCTACACCTTC. It is translated as CASSQGTSAYGYTF.

The chain has TRBV4-2 and TRBJ1-4; 9 nucleotides agree with TRBD1. This CDR3 has 18 residues. Unmatched junction bases numbered 12, after V lost 0 bases and J lost 7 bases. Germline values: CDR1 LGHNA, CDR2 YNFKEQ. CDR3: CASSQEGTGGAGSEKLFF. The DNA of the CDR3 is TGTGCCAGCAGCCAAGAAGGCACAGGGGGCGCGGGGAGTGAAAAACTGTTTTTT.

The chain uses TRBV10-3 and TRBJ1-5; the match to TRBD1 covers 8 bases. CDR1 is ENHRY, CDR2 SYGVKD, per germline. V shed 3 bases, J shed 5 bases, and the junction held 9 bases outside the gene matches. CDR3 length: 16 residues. The CDR3 DNA is TGTGCCATCAGTGACCCCGGACAGGGAGGGCATCAGCCCCAGCATTTT. Translation: CAISDPGQGGHQPQHF.

The chain uses TRBV6-5 and TRBJ1-4, with no clear D. The CDR3 has 16 amino acids. V was cut by 2 bases and J by 5 bases, with 15 bases left in between. Germline V gene data show CDR1 as MNHEY and CDR2 as SVGAGI. The DNA of the CDR3 is TGTGCCAGCAGTTACGGAGCAGGCTGGCGAAATGAAAAACTGTTTTTT. Its translation: CASSYGAGWRNEKLFF.